This T cell receptor beta chain stems from a study of blood T cell repertoires in COVID-19. About the study: T cells, B-cell-depleted T cells, or PBMCs supplied cDNA or gDNA.

This clone was counted a single time. The CDR3 has 14 amino acids. The V gene lost 6 bases and the J gene lost 3 bases, with 11 bases spanning the gap. Per the germline V gene, CDR1 is SNHLY and CDR2 is FYNNEI. As originally analysed: For nucleated cells, counts were estimated from reference gene primer amplification. Assay: immunoSEQ multiplex PCR; the TCRdb copy retains only in-frame clones and omits some. V and J calls and clone size are given by that table; D and trimming were obtained from the DNA. In the table there are 80,000 to 100,000 clones, over 80% of which are singletons. The V call is TRBV2, the J call TRBJ1-4; no clear D. The clonotype comes from a human donor with active COVID-19. The donor label of this sample is uncertain. The sample taken for sequencing was peripheral blood. The CDR3 loop reads CASRSLGANEKLFF. CDR3 sequence (DNA): TGTGCCAGCAGATCCCTCGGAGCTAATGAAAAACTGTTTTTT.